This TCR beta chain was recovered during a study of Graves' ophthalmopathy and Graves' hyperthyroidism. The source of the PBMCs was 9.5 to 10 ml of fresh peripheral blood. J lost 9 bases, V lost 6 bases, and 6 bases had no gene match. The CDR3 sequence is 14 residues long. The germline gives CDR1 MGHDK, CDR2 SYGVNS. The TCR beta CDR3 regions underwent amplification from RNA transcripts. HTBI primers served in a first-round RT-PCR, which a second-round multiplex PCR followed. MiXCR, applied by TCRdb to the multiplex PCR reads, yields one record per CDR3 protein. The data contain fewer than 650,000 distinct CDR3 sequences, about a fifth of them singletons. This clonotype came up many times.

This TCR came from a woman under 30 with stable Graves' hyperthyroidism. Some clones in this sample may be carry-over from other donors' samples. Source material: peripheral blood. The V gene is TRBV25-1, the J gene TRBJ1-6, with 9 positions matching TRBD1. CDR3 nucleotides: TGTGCCAGCAGGCGGACAGGGGTCGGTTCACCCCTCCACTTT. This codes for CASRRTGVGSPLHF.